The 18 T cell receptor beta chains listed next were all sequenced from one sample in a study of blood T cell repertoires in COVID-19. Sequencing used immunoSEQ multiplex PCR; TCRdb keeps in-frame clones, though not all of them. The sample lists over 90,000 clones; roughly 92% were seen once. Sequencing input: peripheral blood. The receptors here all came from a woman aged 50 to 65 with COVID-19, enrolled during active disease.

The CDR3 loop is CATCLGQGANYGYTF. In DNA form, the CDR3 reads TGCGCCACCTGTTTAGGACAGGGGGCGAACTATGGCTACACCTTC. This chain joins TRBV10-2 and TRBJ1-2; TRBD1 matches 11 bases. The CDR3 length is 15 residues. V shed 10 bases and J 2 bases; nucleotides not matched to a gene: 9. Germline assignment: CDR1 WSHSY and CDR2 SAAADI.

CDR3 residues: CASSVGQANTEAFF. CDR3 nucleotides: TGTGCCAGCAGCGTGGGACAGGCGAACACTGAAGCTTTCTTT. This rearrangement joins TRBV5-6 to TRBJ1-1; 8 positions agree with TRBD1. V gave up 4 bases and J gave up 1 base; unmatched junction bases: 3. Germline assignment: CDR1 SGHDT and CDR2 YYEEEE. The CDR3 consists of 14 residues.

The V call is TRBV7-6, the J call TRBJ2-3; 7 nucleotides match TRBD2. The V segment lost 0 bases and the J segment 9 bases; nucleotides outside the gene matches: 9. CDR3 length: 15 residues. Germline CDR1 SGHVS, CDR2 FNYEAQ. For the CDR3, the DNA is TGTGCCAGCAGCTTAGCGGGGGGGTTCAGTGGAACGCAGTATTTT. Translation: CASSLAGGFSGTQYF.

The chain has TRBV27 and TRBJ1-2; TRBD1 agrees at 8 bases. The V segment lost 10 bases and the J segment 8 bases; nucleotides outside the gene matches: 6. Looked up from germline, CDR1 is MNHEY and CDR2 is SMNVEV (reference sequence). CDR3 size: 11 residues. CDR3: CATRQGRGYTF. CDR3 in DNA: TGTGCCACCCGACAGGGGAGAGGCTACACCTTC.

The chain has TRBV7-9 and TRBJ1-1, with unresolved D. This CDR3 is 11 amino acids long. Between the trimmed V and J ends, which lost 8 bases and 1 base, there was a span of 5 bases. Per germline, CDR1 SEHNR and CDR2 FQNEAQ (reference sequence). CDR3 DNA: TGTGCCAGCTTCGGGAACACTGAAGCTTTCTTT. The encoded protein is CASFGNTEAFF.

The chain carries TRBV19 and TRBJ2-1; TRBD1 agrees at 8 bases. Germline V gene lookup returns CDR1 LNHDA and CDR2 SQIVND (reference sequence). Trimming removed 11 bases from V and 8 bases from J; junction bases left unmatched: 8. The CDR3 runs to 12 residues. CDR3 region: CAVSQGGDEQFF. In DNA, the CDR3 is TGTGCCGTCTCACAGGGGGGCGATGAGCAGTTCTTC.

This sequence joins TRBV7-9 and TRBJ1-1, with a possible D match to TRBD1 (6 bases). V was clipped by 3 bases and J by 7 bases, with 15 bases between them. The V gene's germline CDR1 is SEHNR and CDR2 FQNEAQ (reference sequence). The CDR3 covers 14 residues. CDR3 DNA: TGTGCCAGCAGCTTTGCCACAGGGAGAGATGAAGCTTTCTTT. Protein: CASSFATGRDEAFF.

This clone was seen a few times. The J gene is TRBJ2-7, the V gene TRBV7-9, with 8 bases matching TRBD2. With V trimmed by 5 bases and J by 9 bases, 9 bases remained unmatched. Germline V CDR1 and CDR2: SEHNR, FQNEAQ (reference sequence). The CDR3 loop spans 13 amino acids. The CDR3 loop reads CASSLAGGWVQYV. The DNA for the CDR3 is TGTGCCAGCAGCCTGGCGGGGGGCTGGGTGCAGTACGTC.

The CDR3 reads CASSPGVLSGNTIYF. CDR3 coding DNA: TGTGCCAGCAGCCCAGGGGTTCTCTCTGGAAACACCATATATTTT. This chain uses TRBV7-8 with TRBJ1-3; D is perhaps TRBD1 (6 bases). The CDR3 spans 15 residues. Deletions cut 5 bases from V and 0 bases from J, with 11 bases between. CDR1 is SGHVS and CDR2 is FQNEAQ in the germline V gene.

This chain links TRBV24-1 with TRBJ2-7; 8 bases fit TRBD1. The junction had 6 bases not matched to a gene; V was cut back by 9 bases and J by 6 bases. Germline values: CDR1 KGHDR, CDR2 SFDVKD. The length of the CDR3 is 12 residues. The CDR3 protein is CATLDRGFEQYV. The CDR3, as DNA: TGTGCCACCCTAGACAGGGGATTCGAGCAGTACGTC.

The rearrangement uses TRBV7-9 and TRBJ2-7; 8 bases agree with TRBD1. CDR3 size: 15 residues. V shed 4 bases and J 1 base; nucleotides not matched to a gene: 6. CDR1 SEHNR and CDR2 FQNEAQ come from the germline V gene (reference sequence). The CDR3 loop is CASSYGTGASYEQYF. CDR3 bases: TGTGCCAGCAGCTACGGGACAGGAGCTTCCTACGAGCAGTACTTC.

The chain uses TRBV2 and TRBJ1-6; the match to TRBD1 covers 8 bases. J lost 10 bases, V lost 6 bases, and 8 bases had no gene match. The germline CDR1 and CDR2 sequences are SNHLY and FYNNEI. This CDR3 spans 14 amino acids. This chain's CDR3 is CASRYRGGGSPLHF. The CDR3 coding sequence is TGTGCCAGCAGGTACAGGGGGGGAGGCTCACCCCTCCACTTT.

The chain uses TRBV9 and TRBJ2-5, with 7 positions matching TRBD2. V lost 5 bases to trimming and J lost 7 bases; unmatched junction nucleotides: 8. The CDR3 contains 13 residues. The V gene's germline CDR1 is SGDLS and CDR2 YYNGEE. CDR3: CASRPTSEGTQYF. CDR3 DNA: TGTGCCAGCAGGCCCACTAGCGAGGGGACCCAGTACTTC.

The DNA for the CDR3 is TGTGCCACCAGCAGAGACGGGGTTAGCTCAACTAATGAAAAACTGTTTTTT. Protein product: CATSRDGVSSTNEKLFF. The rearrangement joins TRBV15 to TRBJ1-4; D is uncertain. Between the trimmed V and J ends, which lost 0 bases and 0 bases, there was a span of 11 bases. The CDR3 spans 17 residues. Looked up from germline, CDR1 is LNHNV and CDR2 is YYDKDF (reference sequence).

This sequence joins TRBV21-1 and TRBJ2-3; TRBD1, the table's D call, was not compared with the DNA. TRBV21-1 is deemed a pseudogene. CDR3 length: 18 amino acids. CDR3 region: CASSNPRYSLRSTDTQYF. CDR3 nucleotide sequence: TGTGCCAGCAGCAACCCCCGTTACAGCCTCCGTAGCACAGATACGCAGTATTTT.

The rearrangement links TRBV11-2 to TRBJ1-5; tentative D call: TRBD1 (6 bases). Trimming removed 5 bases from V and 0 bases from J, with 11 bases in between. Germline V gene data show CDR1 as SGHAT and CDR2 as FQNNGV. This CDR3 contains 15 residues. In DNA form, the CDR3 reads TGTGCCAGCAGCCGAATGACAGGTAGCAATCAGCCCCAGCATTTT. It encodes CASSRMTGSNQPQHF. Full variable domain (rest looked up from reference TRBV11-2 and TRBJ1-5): EAGVAQSPRYKIIEKRQSVAFWCNPISGHATLYWYQQILGQGPKLLIQFQNNGVVDDSQLPKDRFSAERLKGVDSTLKIQPAKLEDSAVYLCASSRMTGSNQPQHFGDGTRLSIL.

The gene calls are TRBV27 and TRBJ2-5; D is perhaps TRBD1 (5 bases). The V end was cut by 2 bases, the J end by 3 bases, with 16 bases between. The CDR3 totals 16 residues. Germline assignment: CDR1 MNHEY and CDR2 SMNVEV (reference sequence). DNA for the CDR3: TGTGCCAGCAGTTTAGTGGGGCTCGGTCTAGAAGAGACCCAGTACTTC. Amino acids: CASSLVGLGLEETQYF.

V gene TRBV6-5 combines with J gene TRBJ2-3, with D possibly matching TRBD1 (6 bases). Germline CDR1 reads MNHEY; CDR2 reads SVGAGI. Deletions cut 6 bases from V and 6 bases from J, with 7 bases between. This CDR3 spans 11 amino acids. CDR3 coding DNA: TGTGCCAGCAGGAGGGGGGATACGCAGTATTTT. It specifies CASRRGDTQYF.